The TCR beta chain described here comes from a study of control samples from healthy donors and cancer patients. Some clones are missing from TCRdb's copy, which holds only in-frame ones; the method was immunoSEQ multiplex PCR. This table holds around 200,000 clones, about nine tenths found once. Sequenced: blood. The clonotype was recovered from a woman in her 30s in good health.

The CDR3 here is CASSEGQGAPDTQYF. The CDR3, as DNA: TGTGCCAGCAGTGAAGGTCAGGGGGCCCCAGATACGCAGTATTTT. The genes are TRBV6-1 and TRBJ2-3, with TRBD1 matching over 8 bases. V dropped 1 base and J dropped 4; count of bases not matched to a gene: 4. The germline gives CDR1 MNHNS, CDR2 SASEGT. The CDR3 consists of 15 residues.